The 15 T cell receptor beta chains in this list originate from one sample, sequenced in a study of CD4+ T cells in melanoma. Only in-frame clones appear in the TCRdb table, and some are missing; sequencing was by immunoSEQ multiplex PCR. The data contain around 50,000 clones, 89% of them singletons. The sequencing input was peripheral blood. All receptors come from a human donor with melanoma.

The chain carries TRBV7-9 and TRBJ1-1, with D unresolved. Trimming took 3 bases from V and 3 from J, leaving 8 bases between them. The CDR3 extends over 13 amino acids. Germline V lookup: CDR1 SEHNR, CDR2 FQNEAQ (reference sequence). DNA for the CDR3: TGTGCCAGCAGCTTTGCTAAGGACACTGAAGCTTTCTTT. This translates into CASSFAKDTEAFF.

V gene TRBV5-1 combines with J gene TRBJ2-3, with a weak D call TRBD1 (5 bases). Germline V gene data show CDR1 as SGHRS and CDR2 as YFSETQ. The V end lost 4 bases, the J end lost 0 bases, and 12 bases lay between the germline ends. The CDR3 consists of 15 residues. The CDR3 region has the DNA TGCGCCAGCAGCAGATGGACATCTAGCACAGATACGCAGTATTTT. Translating it yields CASSRWTSSTDTQYF.

The chain joins TRBV25-1 to TRBJ2-2; 10 bases are shared with TRBD1. The CDR3 has 17 residues. CDR1 MGHDK and CDR2 SYGVNS come from the germline V gene. The V segment lost 4 bases and the J segment 4 bases; nucleotides outside the gene matches: 9. The CDR3, as DNA: TGTGCCAGCAGTGGACCCCCGGGACAGGGGATCACCGGGGAGCTGTTTTTT. This gives the protein CASSGPPGQGITGELFF. Drawing the rest from reference TRBV25-1 and TRBJ2-2, the complete variable domain is EADIYQTPRYLVIGTGKKITLECSQTMGHDKMYWYQQDPGMELHLIHYSYGVNSTEKGDLSSESTVSRIRTEHFPLTLESARPSHTSQYLCASSGPPGQGITGELFFGEGSRLTVL.

This chain connects TRBV7-9 to TRBJ2-2; perhaps TRBD2 as D (5 bases). CDR1 is SEHNR, CDR2 FQNEAQ, per germline (reference sequence). The V and J ends lost 7 bases and 1 base respectively, with 16 bases between them. The CDR3 consists of 16 residues. The CDR3 sequence is CASTSLAGGNTGELFF. The CDR3 DNA reads TGTGCCAGCACCTCATTAGCAGGAGGGAACACCGGGGAGCTGTTTTTT. The full variable domain, in which reference TRBV7-9 and TRBJ2-2 provide the parts outside the CDR3, is DTGVSQNPRHKITKRGQNVTFRCDPISEHNRLYWYRQTLGQGPEFLTYFQNEAQLEKSRLLSDRFSAERPKGSFSTLEIQRTEQGDSAMYLCASTSLAGGNTGELFFGEGSRLTVL.

The rearrangement joins TRBV15 to TRBJ2-5; TRBD2 is a possible D gene (5 bases). The CDR3 consists of 16 residues. Between the trimmed V and J ends, which lost 3 bases and 5 bases, there was a span of 19 bases. Germline assignment: CDR1 LNHNV and CDR2 YYDKDF (reference sequence). The CDR3 DNA reads as TGTGCCACCAGCAGCGACTACCTAGGAGTAGGGGAGACCCAGTACTTC. The encoded protein is CATSSDYLGVGETQYF.

As regards this clone: Compared with germline, one end of the junction differs, possibly owing to a read error. V usage is TRBV2 and J usage is TRBJ2-7, with D possibly matching TRBD1 (6 bases). The CDR3 runs to 13 residues. Germline lookup yields CDR1 SNHLY and CDR2 FYNNEI. The CDR3 DNA is TGTGCCAGCAGTCTCGGACAGTCCTCCGAGCAGTACTTC. Protein: CASSLGQSSEQYF.

The V call is TRBV6-1, the J call TRBJ1-1; 9 positions agree with TRBD1. This CDR3 region has 14 residues. Germline lookup yields CDR1 MNHNS and CDR2 SASEGT. V dropped 6 bases and J dropped 3; count of bases not matched to a gene: 5. For the CDR3, the DNA is TGTGCCAGCAGCTGGGACAGGGCAGACACTGAAGCTTTCTTT. Residues: CASSWDRADTEAFF.

The gene calls are TRBV19 and TRBJ1-1; TRBD1 matches at 7 bases. The junction had 4 bases not matched to a gene; V was cut back by 3 bases and J by 0 bases. Germline CDR1 LNHDA, CDR2 SQIVND (reference sequence). The CDR3 spans 15 residues. This CDR3 is CASSIGTVMNTEAFF. The CDR3 DNA follows: TGTGCCAGTAGTATCGGGACAGTCATGAACACTGAAGCTTTCTTT.

The chain is built from TRBV7-2 and TRBJ2-3; D may match TRBD1 or TRBD2 (7 bases each). Germline V lookup: CDR1 SGHTA, CDR2 FQGNSA. The V and J ends lost 2 bases and 8 bases respectively, with 23 bases between them. This CDR3 has 17 amino acids. CDR3 sequence (DNA): TGTGCCAGCAGCTTAAGGTCGAGCAGGGGGGGGACGGGTACGCAGTATTTT. Its protein product is CASSLRSSRGGTGTQYF. Drawing the rest from reference TRBV7-2 and TRBJ2-3, the complete variable domain is GAGVSQSPSNKVTEKGKDVELRCDPISGHTALYWYRQSLGQGLEFLIYFQGNSAPDKSGLPSDRFSAERTGGSVSTLTIQRTQQEDSAVYLCASSLRSSRGGTGTQYFGPGTRLTVL.

This clone was seen once. V is TRBV5-1 and J is TRBJ2-2, with a possible D match to TRBD1 (6 bases). The CDR3 runs to 14 residues. Germline V gene data show CDR1 as SGHRS and CDR2 as YFSETQ. Trimming removed 3 bases at V and 6 bases at J, with 12 bases between. CDR3 coding DNA: TGCGCCAGCAGCTGGACCGGGACACCCGGGGAGCTGTTTTTT. As protein: CASSWTGTPGELFF. The whole variable domain, remainder taken from reference TRBV5-1 and TRBJ2-2, is KAGVTQTPRYLIKTRGQQVTLSCSPISGHRSVSWYQQTPGQGLQFLFEYFSETQRNKGNFPGRFSGRQFSNSRSEMNVSTLELGDSALYLCASSWTGTPGELFFGEGSRLTVL.

In nucleotides, the CDR3 is TGCAGCGTTAGGACCCCTTTGGACACTGAAGCTTTCTTT. Residues: CSVRTPLDTEAFF. This chain joins TRBV29-1 and TRBJ1-1; D gene unclear. V was pared by 5 bases and J by 3 bases, with 13 bases between. This CDR3 comprises 13 residues. Per germline, CDR1 SQVTM and CDR2 ANQGSEA.

V usage is TRBV19 and J usage is TRBJ2-1; no firm D call. Trimming took 6 bases from V and 1 from J, leaving 4 bases between them. Germline assignment: CDR1 LNHDA and CDR2 SQIVND (reference sequence). The CDR3 contains 12 residues. The CDR3 DNA reads as TGTGCCAGTAGGGGATCCTACAATGAGCAGTTCTTC. Its translation: CASRGSYNEQFF.

The chain links TRBV6-6 to TRBJ1-2, with 10 bases lining up with TRBD1. The CDR3 is 16 residues long. CDR1 is MNHNY, CDR2 SVGAGI, per germline (reference sequence). CDR3 sequence: CVTVLRDRGANYGYTF. DNA for the CDR3: TGTGTCACTGTCTTGAGGGACAGGGGCGCTAACTATGGCTACACCTTC.

The CDR3 loop is CASSNSRRSYEQYF. CDR3 bases: TGTGCCAGCAGCAACAGTCGGCGGTCCTACGAGCAGTACTTC. The chain couples TRBV25-1 to TRBJ2-7; no firm D call. This CDR3 comprises 14 residues. V lost 6 bases and J 1 base, leaving 13 bases between the germline ends. Germline lookup yields CDR1 MGHDK and CDR2 SYGVNS.

This clone occurred once. This chain joins TRBV28 and TRBJ1-6; D possibly corresponds to TRBD1 (6 bases). V lost 2 bases and J lost 0, with 14 bases in between. The CDR3 extends over 18 amino acids. Germline V gives CDR1 MDHEN, CDR2 SYDVKM. The CDR3 sequence is CASSLGRGGSSYNSPLHF. The DNA for the CDR3 is TGTGCCAGCAGTTTAGGCAGGGGTGGTTCCTCCTATAATTCACCCCTCCACTTT. The full variable domain, completed using reference TRBV28 and TRBJ1-6, is DVKVTQSSRYLVKRTGEKVFLECVQDMDHENMFWYRQDPGLGLRLIYFSYDVKMKEKGDIPEGYSVSREKKERFSLILESASTNQTSMYLCASSLGRGGSSYNSPLHFGNGTRLTVT.